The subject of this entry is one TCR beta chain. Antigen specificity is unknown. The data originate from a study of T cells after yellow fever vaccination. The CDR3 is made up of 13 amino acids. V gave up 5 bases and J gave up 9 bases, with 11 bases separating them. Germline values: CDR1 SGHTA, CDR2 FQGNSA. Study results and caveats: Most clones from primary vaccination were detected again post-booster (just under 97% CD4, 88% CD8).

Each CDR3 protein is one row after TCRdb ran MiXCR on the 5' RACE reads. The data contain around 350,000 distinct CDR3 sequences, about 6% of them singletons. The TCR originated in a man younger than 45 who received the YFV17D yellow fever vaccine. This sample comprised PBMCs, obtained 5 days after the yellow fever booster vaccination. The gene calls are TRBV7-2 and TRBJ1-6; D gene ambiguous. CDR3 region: CASSESGVSPLHF. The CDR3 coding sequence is TGTGCCAGCAGCGAATCTGGGGTTTCACCCCTCCACTTT. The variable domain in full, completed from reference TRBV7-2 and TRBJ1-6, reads GAGVSQSPSNKVTEKGKDVELRCDPISGHTALYWYRQSLGQGLEFLIYFQGNSAPDKSGLPSDRFSAERTGGSVSTLTIQRTQQEDSAVYLCASSESGVSPLHFGNGTRLTVT.